The clone carrying this T cell receptor (beta chain) was seen a few times. Its matching antigen is unknown. This sample was taken from a study of blood T cells in healthy people across ages. The germline V gene has CDR1 MNHEY and CDR2 SMNVEV (reference sequence). The CDR3 length is 18 residues. The J segment lost 2 bases and the V segment lost 4 bases, leaving 15 bases of the junction unmatched. The authors ran a second PCR of 7 to 11 cycles using a sample-barcoded 5' primer and a J-beta primer mix. TCRdb re-derived calls from the 5' RACE reads in MiXCR, one entry per CDR3 protein. This sample has hundreds of thousands of distinct CDR3 sequences; more than 25% occur once, and the top ten carry roughly a sixth. Findings and caveats of the study: The percentage of naive T cells correlated strongly with TCR beta diversity. Roughly linear declines in TCR beta diversity per million T cells occurred with age. Diversity figures derived from one million T cells were judged to underestimate the true value.

The sequencing input was blood. This sequence joins TRBV27 and TRBJ2-7, with TRBD2 identical over 9 bases. This clonotype was sampled from a woman older than 75 in good health. CDR3 residues: CASSSRGERGASPYEQYF. As DNA, the CDR3 is TGTGCCAGCAGTTCTCGTGGGGAGCGGGGGGCTTCCCCCTACGAGCAGTACTTC.